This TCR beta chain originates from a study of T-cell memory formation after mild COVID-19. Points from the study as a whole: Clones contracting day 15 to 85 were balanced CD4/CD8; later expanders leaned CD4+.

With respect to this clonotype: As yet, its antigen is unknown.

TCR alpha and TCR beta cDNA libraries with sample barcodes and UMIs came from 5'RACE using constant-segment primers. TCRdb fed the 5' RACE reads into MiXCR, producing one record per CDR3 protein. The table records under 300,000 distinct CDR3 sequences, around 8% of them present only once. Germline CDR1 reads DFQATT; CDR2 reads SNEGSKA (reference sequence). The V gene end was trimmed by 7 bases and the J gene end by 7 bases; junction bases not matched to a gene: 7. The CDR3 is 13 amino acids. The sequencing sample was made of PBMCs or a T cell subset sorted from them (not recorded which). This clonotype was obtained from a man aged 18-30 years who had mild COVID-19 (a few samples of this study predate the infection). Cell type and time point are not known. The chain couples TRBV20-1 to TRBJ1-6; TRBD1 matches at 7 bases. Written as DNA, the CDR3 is TGCAGTGGCCAACCGGGACAGAATTCACCCCTCCACTTT. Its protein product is CSGQPGQNSPLHF.